The 19 T cell receptor beta chains in this list originate from one sample, sequenced in a study of cytomegalovirus exposure and HLA in healthy donors. A multiplex PCR was run with 60 Vbeta primers and 13 Jbeta primers. Sequencing used immunoSEQ multiplex PCR; TCRdb keeps in-frame clones, though not all of them. This table holds approximately 100,000 clones, 70% to 85% found once. Sequencing input: PBMCs. These receptors originate from a woman aged 40 to 55 in good health and CMV-seronegative.

The chain recombines TRBV9 with TRBJ1-2; D is ambiguous. Germline CDR1 and CDR2: SGDLS and YYNGEE. CDR3 length equals 12 residues. V lost 0 bases to trimming and J lost 8 bases, with 8 bases between them. This CDR3 is CASSVAESGYTF. The CDR3 bases are TGTGCCAGCAGCGTAGCGGAGTCCGGCTACACCTTC.

The CDR3 DNA reads TGTGCCAGCAGCGCGCACCCAGTAGCAGGGGAGAATGAGCAGTTCTTC. Translated, it gives CASSAHPVAGENEQFF. The chain is built from TRBV7-2 and TRBJ2-1; possibly TRBD1 for D (6 bases). This CDR3 has 16 residues. CDR1 is SGHTA and CDR2 is FQGNSA in the germline V gene. Between the trimmed V and J ends, which lost 5 bases and 7 bases, there was a span of 21 bases.

This clone has a single count. The V call is TRBV7-2, the J call TRBJ2-7; 7 bases agree with TRBD2. V shed 5 bases and J 3 bases; nucleotides not matched to a gene: 4. There are 13 residues in the CDR3. Germline V gives CDR1 SGHTA, CDR2 FQGNSA. Here the CDR3 DNA reads TGTGCCAGCAGCCCCAGGGAGGGCTACGAGCAGTACTTC. Translation gives CASSPREGYEQYF.

The rearrangement uses TRBV28 and TRBJ2-2; D perhaps matches TRBD1 (6 bases). CDR1 and CDR2 from the germline V gene are MDHEN and SYDVKM. CDR3 size: 19 residues. V gave up 4 bases and J gave up 3 bases, with 24 bases separating them. The CDR3 reads CASSSYPYRVRKDTGELFF. CDR3 nucleotide sequence: TGTGCCAGCAGTTCCTACCCCTACAGGGTCCGTAAGGACACCGGGGAGCTGTTTTTT.

The rearrangement joins TRBV29-1 to TRBJ2-7, with TRBD2 matching 9 bases. Germline loops: CDR1 SQVTM, CDR2 ANQGSEA. The ends lost 0 bases at V and 5 bases at J; junction bases unmatched: 14. This CDR3 contains 17 residues. The CDR3 sequence is CSVEEVGSGSERNEQYF. Here the CDR3 DNA reads TGCAGCGTTGAAGAAGTCGGTAGCGGGAGTGAGCGGAACGAGCAGTACTTC.

This clone was observed a single time. The gene calls are TRBV10-3 and TRBJ2-1; D is unresolved. This CDR3 comprises 13 residues. Germline CDR1 and CDR2: ENHRY and SYGVKD. Trimming pared 2 bases from V and 9 bases from J, leaving 11 bases between. CDR3 bases: TGTGCCATCAGTGAGCCCCAGGTCCCTGAGCAGTTCTTC. This encodes CAISEPQVPEQFF.

The gene calls are TRBV30 and TRBJ2-7; 12 positions match TRBD1. CDR1 and CDR2 from the germline V gene are GTSNPN and SVGIG (reference sequence). The CDR3 length is 14 residues. V shed 1 base and J 7 bases; nucleotides not matched to a gene: 5. The CDR3 DNA reads as TGTGCCTGGAGTGGAGGGACAGGGGGCGGGGAGCAGTACTTC. Translated, it gives CAWSGGTGGGEQYF.

This sequence joins TRBV9 and TRBJ2-5; 9 bases fit TRBD2. CDR3 size: 14 residues. V trimming: 2 bases; J trimming: 5 bases; junction bases outside the gene matches: 4. CDR1 SGDLS and CDR2 YYNGEE come from the germline V gene. The CDR3 reads CASSVAGGWETQYF. CDR3 coding DNA: TGTGCCAGCAGCGTGGCGGGAGGGTGGGAGACCCAGTACTTC. The complete variable domain, with remaining parts taken from reference TRBV9 and TRBJ2-5, reads DSGVTQTPKHLITATGQRVTLRCSPRSGDLSVYWYQQSLDQGLQFLIQYYNGEERAKGNILERFSAQQFPDLHSELNLSSLELGDSALYFCASSVAGGWETQYFGPGTRLLVL.

The chain couples TRBV2 to TRBJ1-2, with a weak D call TRBD1 (6 bases). The CDR3 covers 11 residues. V gave up 9 bases and J gave up 8 bases, with 13 bases separating them. Germline CDR1 and CDR2: SNHLY and FYNNEI. This CDR3 is CARRQGTGYTF. The CDR3 DNA follows: TGTGCCAGGAGGCAGGGGACGGGCTACACCTTC.

The J gene is TRBJ1-1, the V gene TRBV11-2; no clear D gene. This CDR3 has 14 residues. Looked up from germline, CDR1 is SGHAT and CDR2 is FQNNGV. The ends were cut back, 5 bases at V and 5 bases at J, with 15 bases in the middle. The DNA of the CDR3 is TGTGCCAGCAGCCGAGAACATCGGGAAACTGAAGCTTTCTTT. Protein: CASSREHRETEAFF.

The V call is TRBV5-1, the J call TRBJ2-1; the match to TRBD2 covers 13 bases. Germline CDR1 is SGHRS and CDR2 is YFSETQ. Trimming at V came to 6 bases and at J to 8 bases, leaving 5 bases not matched to a gene. The CDR3 consists of 14 residues. DNA of the CDR3: TGCGCCAGCACGACTAGCGGGGGGCCCGATGAGCAGTTCTTC. It is translated as CASTTSGGPDEQFF.

This chain uses TRBV6-4 with TRBJ1-5; D unclear. V was trimmed by 2 bases and J by 7 bases, leaving 9 bases between them. Germline-derived CDR1 and CDR2 are MRHNA and SNTAGT. The length of the CDR3 is 13 residues. CDR3 coding DNA: TGTGCCAGCAGTGACGAGGGAGGGCAGCCCCAGCATTTT. Its protein product is CASSDEGGQPQHF.

The chain employs TRBV28 and TRBJ2-2; D might be TRBD1 (6 bases). Germline values: CDR1 MDHEN, CDR2 SYDVKM. Between the trimmed V and J ends, which lost 6 bases and 0 bases, there was a span of 8 bases. This CDR3 has 14 amino acids. The CDR3 here is CASRGTTNTGELFF. The CDR3 DNA follows: TGTGCCAGCAGGGGGACAACGAACACCGGGGAGCTGTTTTTT.

This chain links TRBV2 with TRBJ1-6, with TRBD1 as a possible D gene (6 bases). The germline gives CDR1 SNHLY, CDR2 FYNNEI. The CDR3 covers 14 residues. Trimming removed 7 bases from V and 8 bases from J, with 15 bases in between. CDR3 amino acids: CASKTGREDSPLHF. In DNA form, the CDR3 reads TGTGCCAGCAAGACAGGCCGTGAGGATTCACCCCTCCACTTT.

The chain's CDR3 is CASRGENIDTQYF. The CDR3 DNA follows: TGTGCCAGCAGAGGAGAGAACATAGATACGCAGTATTTT. This chain links TRBV2 with TRBJ2-3; no clear D gene. CDR3 length: 13 amino acids. V lost 6 bases to trimming and J lost 5 bases, with 12 bases between them. CDR1 is SNHLY, CDR2 FYNNEI, per germline.

The table lists this clone with a few counts. The chain couples TRBV27 to TRBJ2-3, with a possible D match to TRBD2 (5 bases). CDR1 and CDR2 from the germline V gene are MNHEY and SMNVEV (reference sequence). V was clipped by 6 bases and J by 5 bases, with 9 bases between them. This CDR3 comprises 12 residues. CDR3 in DNA: TGTGCCAGCAGCGACGGAGGAGATACGCAGTATTTT. This encodes CASSDGGDTQYF.

This clone was detected a few times. CDR3 DNA: TGTGCCAGCAGCCGGGACTCATGGGACAATGAGCAGTTCTTC. Translation gives CASSRDSWDNEQFF. The chain recombines TRBV7-6 with TRBJ2-1, with D perhaps matching TRBD2 (6 bases). Germline CDR1 SGHVS, CDR2 FNYEAQ. The V end lost 5 bases, the J end lost 5 bases, and 13 bases lay between the germline ends. CDR3 length: 14 amino acids.

This chain uses TRBV19 with TRBJ2-2; 12 bases map to TRBD2. Germline trimming cut 6 bases from V and 8 bases from J; bases unmatched to any gene: 7. Germline V CDR1 and CDR2: LNHDA, SQIVND (reference sequence). The CDR3 length is 15 residues. The DNA of the CDR3 is TGTGCCAGTAGCAGCCGACTAGCGGGAGTGGGGGAGCTGTTTTTT. Translated: CASSSRLAGVGELFF.

In this sample, this clone turned up once. This rearrangement joins TRBV6-1 to TRBJ1-5; no definite D call. CDR1 is MNHNS and CDR2 is SASEGT in the germline V gene. The CDR3 has 11 amino acids. V was pared by 6 bases and J by 9 bases, with 9 bases between. As DNA, the CDR3 is TGTGCCAGCAGGCTAGCAGGGCCCCAGCATTTT. Its translation: CASRLAGPQHF.